This T cell receptor (beta chain) stems from a study of cytomegalovirus exposure and HLA in healthy donors. General study results and limits: Certain sequence variants were highly shared and formed a cluster, and this cluster was likely a sequencing artifact. For most subjects, TCR beta sequences were reported to predict HLA-A and HLA-B alleles with accuracy. Compared with the roughly 730-donor mean, an Asian-associated ancestry cluster reportedly had fewer N-insertions, according to a later analysis.

Regarding this clone: Its antigen is currently unknown.

CDR1 SGHRS and CDR2 YFSETQ come from the germline V gene. This CDR3 comprises 14 residues. V lost 2 bases and J lost 1, with 9 bases in between. The PCR used 60 Vbeta and 13 Jbeta primers. Clones were sequenced by immunoSEQ multiplex PCR, and TCRdb holds only the in-frame ones, with some missing. The repertoire consists of more than 65,000 clones, with nearly 80% occurring once and the leading ten covering approximately 6.5%. Each donor was healthy, and each was a bone marrow donor. The chain employs TRBV5-1 and TRBJ1-1, with a possible D match to TRBD1 (6 bases). The sequence came from a female donor in good health and CMV-seronegative. Sequenced sample: PBMCs. The CDR3: CASSLRGGNTEAFF. The CDR3 DNA is TGCGCCAGCAGCTTAAGGGGGGGGAACACTGAAGCTTTCTTT.